These T cell receptor beta chains were read from a single sample in a study of T cell changes during pregnancy in multiple sclerosis. Clones were read by immunoSEQ multiplex PCR, and TCRdb kept only the in-frame ones, dropping some. The sample holds around 110,000 clones, approximately 90% seen once. This specimen was peripheral blood, taken after pregnancy. The source is a female donor with multiple sclerosis, enrolled in a pregnancy study. CDR3s include the opening cysteine and the closing phenylalanine or tryptophan. Fields, in order: clone size, V gene, J gene, D gene, CDR3 DNA, CDR3 protein. D genes are given only for firm matches. Not every row has a clone size; where given, it reads once, few, many or a size class.

>.|TRBV29-1|TRBJ1-1|TRBD1
TGCAGCGCCAGTGGACAGGGGGCATGGGGCACTGAAGCTTTCTTT
CSASGQGAWGTEAFF
>once|TRBV28|TRBJ2-2|TRBD2
TGTGCCAGCACGGGGCTAGCGGGAGACACCGGGGAGCTGTTTTTT
CASTGLAGDTGELFF
>once|TRBV9|TRBJ1-5|.
TGTGCCAGCAGCGCCGAGGGAGGGGCGGGTCAGCCCCAGCATTTT
CASSAEGGAGQPQHF
>once|TRBV2|TRBJ2-2|.
TGTGCCAGCACACTAGATGGGAACACCGGGGAGCTGTTTTTT
CASTLDGNTGELFF
>.|TRBV30|TRBJ1-3|.
TGTGCCTGGAGTGCAAGCGCCCCCGGAAACACCATATATTTT
CAWSASAPGNTIYF
>.|TRBV11-2|TRBJ1-5|.
TGTGCCAGCAGCCCGGACAGCGATCAGCCCCAGCATTTT
CASSPDSDQPQHF
>.|TRBV18|TRBJ2-7|.
TGTGCCAGCTCACCACTGCTAGATATCCACGAGCAGTACTTC
CASSPLLDIHEQYF
>.|TRBV6-1|TRBJ1-1|.
TGTGCCAGCAGTGAAGCGTGGGGGGGCGCGGGTGAAGCTTTCTTT
CASSEAWGGAGEAFF
>.|TRBV14|TRBJ2-1|.
TGTGCCAGCAGCCAGGCCCGAGGGCCGGGTAATGAGCAGTTCTTC
CASSQARGPGNEQFF
>.|TRBV28|TRBJ1-5|.
TGTGCCAGCAGTTTACGAGGGGAGGGCAATCAGCCCCAGCATTTT
CASSLRGEGNQPQHF
>.|TRBV19|TRBJ1-3|.
TGTGCCAGTAGTGCCCGGTTGAGCTCTGGAAACACCATATATTTT
CASSARLSSGNTIYF
>.|TRBV11-2|TRBJ1-1|.
TGTGCCAGCAGCTCCGCCAGAGGGACTGAAGCTTTCTTT
CASSSARGTEAFF
>once|TRBV27|TRBJ2-3|.
TGTGCCAGCAGTTTCACCCCGGGGACGGGGGCAGATACGCAGTATTTT
CASSFTPGTGADTQYF
>.|TRBV18|TRBJ1-1|.
TGTGCCAGCTCACAGAACAAGAACACTGAAGCTTTCTTT
CASSQNKNTEAFF
>.|TRBV5-6|TRBJ2-7|TRBD1
TGTGCCAGCAGCTTACGTGCGACAGGGTCCCACGAGCAGTACTTC
CASSLRATGSHEQYF
>.|TRBV7-3|TRBJ1-6|.
TGTGCCAGCAGCTTAGGGGATTGGCGGGGTTCACCCCTCCACTTT
CASSLGDWRGSPLHF
>.|TRBV7-9|TRBJ1-1|.
TGTGCCAGCAGCTTTTCGGGTATGAACACTGAAGCTTTCTTT
CASSFSGMNTEAFF
>.|TRBV6-5|TRBJ2-5|TRBD1
TGTGCCAGCAGGGGACAGGCTCAAGAGACCCAGTACTTC
CASRGQAQETQYF
>once|TRBV5-3|TRBJ1-1|TRBD1
TGTGCCAGAAGCCCGGGGACAGAGGGATGGGGCACTGAAGCTTTCTTT
CARSPGTEGWGTEAFF
>.|TRBV27|TRBJ1-4|.
TGTGCCAGCAGTCCGCCGGGGGGCGCGGGTGAAAAACTGTTTTTT
CASSPPGGAGEKLFF
>.|TRBV6-6|TRBJ2-5|.
TGTGCCAGCAGTTACTCGATAGGGGCGCTTGGGACCCAGTACTTC
CASSYSIGALGTQYF
>.|TRBV9|TRBJ2-6|.
TGTGCCAGCAGCCGTCCCCGGGGAGCTGGGGCCAACGTCCTGACTTTC
CASSRPRGAGANVLTF
>.|TRBV5-6|TRBJ1-5|TRBD1
TGTGCCAGCAGCCTCCGGGACAGGGGACAGCCCCAGCATTTT
CASSLRDRGQPQHF
>.|TRBV7-3|TRBJ2-1|.
TGTGCCAGCAGCTTAAGGTTTAGTAGCTCCTACAATGAGCAGTTCTTC
CASSLRFSSSYNEQFF
>.|TRBV10-3|TRBJ1-6|.
TGTGCCATCAGACAGGGATTAGGGTCACCCCTCCACTTT
CAIRQGLGSPLHF
>.|TRBV4-1|TRBJ2-5|.
TGCGCCAGCAGCCGGGGGGGCCTAGAGACCCAGTACTTC
CASSRGGLETQYF
>once|TRBV5-6|TRBJ2-1|TRBD2
TGTGCCAGCAGCCCCCTGCTAGCGGGGGAACCGCCCTCCTACAATGAGCAGTTCTTC
CASSPLLAGEPPSYNEQFF
>once|TRBV5-4|TRBJ2-5|.
TGTGCCAGCAGCAAGGAGGGGCGGACCCAAGAGACCCAGTACTTC
CASSKEGRTQETQYF
>.|TRBV30|TRBJ1-2|TRBD1
TGTGCCTTCGACAGGGGCTATGGCTACACCTTC
CAFDRGYGYTF
>.|TRBV6-5|TRBJ2-1|.
TGTGCCAGCAGTTATGGGGAGCCTCGGGTCAATGAGCAGTTCTTC
CASSYGEPRVNEQFF
>.|TRBV30|TRBJ2-3|TRBD1
TGTGCCTGGAGCCATTCTCCCAGGGGGCTGGCGACCGTGCAGTATTTT
CAWSHSPRGLATVQYF
>.|TRBV19|TRBJ1-1|TRBD1
TGTGCCAGTATGGGGTCCCGACAGGGCGGCACTGAAGCTTTCTTT
CASMGSRQGGTEAFF
>.|TRBV6-1|TRBJ1-6|TRBD1
TGTGCCAGCAGTGACCCCTCCCAACAGGGGATTAATTCACCCCTCCACTTT
CASSDPSQQGINSPLHF
>.|TRBV29-1|TRBJ2-3|TRBD2
TGCAGCGGATCCGCCGGGACTAGCGGGTGGAATACGCAGTATTTT
CSGSAGTSGWNTQYF
>.|TRBV6-5|TRBJ1-2|TRBD1
TGTGCCAGCAGTCCAAATACCGGGACAGACTATGGCTACACCTTC
CASSPNTGTDYGYTF
>.|TRBV6-5|TRBJ2-5|TRBD1
TGTGCCAGCTCGAGGCCGGGACAGCTTTTAGAGACCCAGTACTTC
CASSRPGQLLETQYF
>.|TRBV5-6|TRBJ1-6|.
TGTGCCAGCAGCTTGGGACATCAGGGTTCACCCCTCCACTTT
CASSLGHQGSPLHF
>.|TRBV5-1|TRBJ2-2|.
TGCGCCAGCAGCATATCGAACACCGGGGAGCTGTTTTTT
CASSISNTGELFF
>.|TRBV18|TRBJ1-5|.
TGTGCCAGCTCAGGGGTAGGAGGGGCCGTCCAGCATTTT
CASSGVGGAVQHF
>.|TRBV7-2|TRBJ2-2|.
TGTGCCAGCAGCCCGATCCCGGGTACCGGGGAGCTGTTTTTT
CASSPIPGTGELFF